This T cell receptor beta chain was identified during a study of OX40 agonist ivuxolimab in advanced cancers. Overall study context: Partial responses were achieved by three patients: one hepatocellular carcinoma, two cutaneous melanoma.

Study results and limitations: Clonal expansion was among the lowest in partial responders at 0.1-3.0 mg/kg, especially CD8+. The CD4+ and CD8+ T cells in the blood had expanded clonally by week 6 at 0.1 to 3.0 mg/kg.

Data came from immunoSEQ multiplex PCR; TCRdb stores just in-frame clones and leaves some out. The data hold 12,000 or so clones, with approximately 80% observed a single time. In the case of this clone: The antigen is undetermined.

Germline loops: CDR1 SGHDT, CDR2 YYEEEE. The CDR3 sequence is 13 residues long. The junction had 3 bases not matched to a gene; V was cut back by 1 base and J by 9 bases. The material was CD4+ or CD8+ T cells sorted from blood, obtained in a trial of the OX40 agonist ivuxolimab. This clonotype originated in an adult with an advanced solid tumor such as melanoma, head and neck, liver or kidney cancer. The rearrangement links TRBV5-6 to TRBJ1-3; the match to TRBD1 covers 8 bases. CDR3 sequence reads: CASSLWTGSTIYF. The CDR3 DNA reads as TGTGCCAGCAGCTTGTGGACAGGGAGCACCATATATTTT.